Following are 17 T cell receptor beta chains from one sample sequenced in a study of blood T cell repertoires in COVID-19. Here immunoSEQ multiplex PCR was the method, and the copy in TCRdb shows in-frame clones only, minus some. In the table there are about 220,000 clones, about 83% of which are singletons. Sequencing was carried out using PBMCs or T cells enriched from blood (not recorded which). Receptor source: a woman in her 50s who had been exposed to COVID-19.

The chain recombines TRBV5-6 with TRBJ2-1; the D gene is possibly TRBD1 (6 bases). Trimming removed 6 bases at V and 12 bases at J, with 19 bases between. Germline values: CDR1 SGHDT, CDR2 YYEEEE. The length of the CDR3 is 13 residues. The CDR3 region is CASTDTGTPLQFF. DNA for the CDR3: TGTGCCAGCACCGACACCGGGACACCTTTGCAGTTCTTC.

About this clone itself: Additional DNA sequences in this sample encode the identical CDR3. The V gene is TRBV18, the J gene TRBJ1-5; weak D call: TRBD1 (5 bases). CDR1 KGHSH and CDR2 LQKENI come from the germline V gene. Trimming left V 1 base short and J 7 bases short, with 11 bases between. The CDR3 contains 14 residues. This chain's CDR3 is CASSPQGANQPQHF. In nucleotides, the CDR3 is TGTGCCAGCTCACCACAAGGGGCAAACCAGCCCCAGCATTTT.

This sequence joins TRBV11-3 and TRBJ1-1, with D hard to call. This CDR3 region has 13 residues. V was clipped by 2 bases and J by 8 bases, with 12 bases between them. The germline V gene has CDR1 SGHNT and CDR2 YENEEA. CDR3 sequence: CASSLIRGSEAFF. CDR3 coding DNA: TGTGCCAGCAGCTTAATAAGAGGCTCAGAAGCTTTCTTT.

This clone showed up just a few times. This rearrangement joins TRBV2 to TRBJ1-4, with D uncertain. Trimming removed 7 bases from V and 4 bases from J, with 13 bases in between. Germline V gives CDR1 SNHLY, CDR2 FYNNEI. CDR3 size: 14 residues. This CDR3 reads CASKRGKDNEKLFF. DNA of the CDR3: TGTGCCAGCAAACGAGGGAAAGATAATGAAAAACTGTTTTTT.

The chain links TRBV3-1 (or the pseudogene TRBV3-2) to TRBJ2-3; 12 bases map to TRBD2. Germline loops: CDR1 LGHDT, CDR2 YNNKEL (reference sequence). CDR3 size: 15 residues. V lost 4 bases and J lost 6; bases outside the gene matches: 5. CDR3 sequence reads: CASSPLAGGADTQYF. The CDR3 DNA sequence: TGTGCCAGCAGCCCACTAGCGGGGGGAGCGGATACGCAGTATTTT.

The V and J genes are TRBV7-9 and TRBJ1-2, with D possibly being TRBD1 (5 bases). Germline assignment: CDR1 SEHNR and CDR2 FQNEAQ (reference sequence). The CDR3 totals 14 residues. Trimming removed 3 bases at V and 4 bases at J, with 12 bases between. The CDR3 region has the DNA TGTGCCAGCAGCTTGGGAGGGGCTTTCTATGGCTACACCTTC. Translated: CASSLGGAFYGYTF.

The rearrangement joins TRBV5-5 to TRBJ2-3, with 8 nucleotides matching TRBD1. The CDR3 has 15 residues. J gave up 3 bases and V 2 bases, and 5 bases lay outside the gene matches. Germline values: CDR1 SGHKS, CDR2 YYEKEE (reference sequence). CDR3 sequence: CASSFQGAGTDTQYF. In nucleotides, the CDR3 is TGTGCCAGCAGCTTTCAGGGGGCTGGTACAGATACGCAGTATTTT.

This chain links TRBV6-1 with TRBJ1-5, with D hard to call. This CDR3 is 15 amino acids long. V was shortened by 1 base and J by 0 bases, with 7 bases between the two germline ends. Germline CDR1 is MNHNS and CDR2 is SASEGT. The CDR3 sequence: CASSEGGFSNQPQHF. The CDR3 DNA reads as TGTGCCAGCAGTGAAGGCGGATTTAGCAATCAGCCCCAGCATTTT.

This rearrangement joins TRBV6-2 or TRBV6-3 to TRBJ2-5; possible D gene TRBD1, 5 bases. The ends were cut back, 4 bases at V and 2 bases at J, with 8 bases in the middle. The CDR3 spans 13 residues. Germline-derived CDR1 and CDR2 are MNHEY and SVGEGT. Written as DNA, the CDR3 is TGTGCCAGCAGTTCCAGGGCACAAGAGACCCAGTACTTC. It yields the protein CASSSRAQETQYF.

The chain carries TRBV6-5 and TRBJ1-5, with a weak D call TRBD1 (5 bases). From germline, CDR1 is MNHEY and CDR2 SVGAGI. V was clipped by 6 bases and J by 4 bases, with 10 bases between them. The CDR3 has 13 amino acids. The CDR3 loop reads CASSVTGNQPQHF. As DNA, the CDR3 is TGTGCCAGCAGCGTTACAGGAAATCAGCCCCAGCATTTT.

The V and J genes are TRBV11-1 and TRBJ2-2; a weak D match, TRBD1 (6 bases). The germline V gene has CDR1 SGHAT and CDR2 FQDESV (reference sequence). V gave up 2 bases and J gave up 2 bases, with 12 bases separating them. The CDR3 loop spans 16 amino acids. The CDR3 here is CASSLLRTVNTGELFF. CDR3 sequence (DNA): TGTGCCAGCAGCTTACTAAGGACAGTAAACACCGGGGAGCTGTTTTTT.

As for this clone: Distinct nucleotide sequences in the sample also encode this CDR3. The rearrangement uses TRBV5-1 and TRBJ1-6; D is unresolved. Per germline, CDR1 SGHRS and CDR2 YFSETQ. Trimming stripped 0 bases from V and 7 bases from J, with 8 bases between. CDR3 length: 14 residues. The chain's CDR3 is CASSLDRGNSPLHF. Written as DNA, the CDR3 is TGCGCCAGCAGCTTGGATCGGGGAAATTCACCCCTCCACTTT.

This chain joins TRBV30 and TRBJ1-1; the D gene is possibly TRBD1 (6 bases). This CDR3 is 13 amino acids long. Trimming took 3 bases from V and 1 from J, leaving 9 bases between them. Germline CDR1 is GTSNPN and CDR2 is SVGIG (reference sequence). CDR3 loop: CAWSRGANTEAFF. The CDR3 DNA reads TGTGCCTGGAGCCGGGGGGCGAACACTGAAGCTTTCTTT.

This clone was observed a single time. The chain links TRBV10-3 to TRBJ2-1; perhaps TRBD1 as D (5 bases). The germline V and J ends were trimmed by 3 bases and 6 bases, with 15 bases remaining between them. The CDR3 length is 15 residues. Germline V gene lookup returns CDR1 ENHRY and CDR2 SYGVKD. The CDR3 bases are TGTGCCATCAGTGAAGGGGTCTTAGCAGGCAATGAGCAGTTCTTC. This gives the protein CAISEGVLAGNEQFF.

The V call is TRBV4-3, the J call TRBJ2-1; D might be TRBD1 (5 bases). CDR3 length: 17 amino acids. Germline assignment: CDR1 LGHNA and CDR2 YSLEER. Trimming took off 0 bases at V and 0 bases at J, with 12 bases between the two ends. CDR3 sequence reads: CASSQEQARSSYNEQFF. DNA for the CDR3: TGCGCCAGCAGCCAAGAACAGGCGAGAAGCTCCTACAATGAGCAGTTCTTC.

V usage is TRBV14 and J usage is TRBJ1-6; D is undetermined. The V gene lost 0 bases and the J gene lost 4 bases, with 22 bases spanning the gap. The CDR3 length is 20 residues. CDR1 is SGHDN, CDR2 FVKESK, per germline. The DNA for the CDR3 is TGTGCCAGCAGCCAAGATCATGGTCACAGTTCTCCACTTTATAATTCACCCCTCCACTTT. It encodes CASSQDHGHSSPLYNSPLHF. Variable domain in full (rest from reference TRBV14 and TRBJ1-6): EAGVTQFPSHSVIEKGQTVTLRCDPISGHDNLYWYRRVMGKEIKFLLHFVKESKQDESGMPNNRFLAERTGGTYSTLKVQPAELEDSGVYFCASSQDHGHSSPLYNSPLHFGNGTRLTVT.

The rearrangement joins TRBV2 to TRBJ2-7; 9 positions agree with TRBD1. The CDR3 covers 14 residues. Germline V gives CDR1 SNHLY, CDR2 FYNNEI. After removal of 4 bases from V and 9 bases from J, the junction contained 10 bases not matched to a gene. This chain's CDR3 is CASSVGQGTRRQYF. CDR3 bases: TGTGCCAGCAGTGTTGGACAGGGGACAAGGAGGCAGTACTTC.